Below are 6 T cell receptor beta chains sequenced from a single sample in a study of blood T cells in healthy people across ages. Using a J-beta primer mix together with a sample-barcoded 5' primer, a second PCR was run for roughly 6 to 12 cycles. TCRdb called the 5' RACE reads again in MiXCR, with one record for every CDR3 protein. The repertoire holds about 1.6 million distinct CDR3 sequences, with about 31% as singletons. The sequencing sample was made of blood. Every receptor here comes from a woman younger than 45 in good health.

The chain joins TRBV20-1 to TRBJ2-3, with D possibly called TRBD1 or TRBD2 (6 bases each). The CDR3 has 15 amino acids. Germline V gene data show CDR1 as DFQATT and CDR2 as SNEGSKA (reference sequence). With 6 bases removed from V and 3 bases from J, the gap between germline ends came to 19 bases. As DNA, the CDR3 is TGCAGTGCCCTATACGGGGGCGCAGGTACAGATACGCAGTATTTT. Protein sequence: CSALYGGAGTDTQYF.

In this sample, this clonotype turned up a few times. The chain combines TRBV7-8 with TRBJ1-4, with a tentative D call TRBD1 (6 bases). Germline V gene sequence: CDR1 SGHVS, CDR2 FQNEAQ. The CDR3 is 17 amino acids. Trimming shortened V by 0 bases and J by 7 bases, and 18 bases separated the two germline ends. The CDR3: CASSLALSGGPSEKLFF. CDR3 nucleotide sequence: TGTGCCAGCAGCTTAGCCCTCAGCGGGGGGCCGAGTGAAAAACTGTTTTTT.

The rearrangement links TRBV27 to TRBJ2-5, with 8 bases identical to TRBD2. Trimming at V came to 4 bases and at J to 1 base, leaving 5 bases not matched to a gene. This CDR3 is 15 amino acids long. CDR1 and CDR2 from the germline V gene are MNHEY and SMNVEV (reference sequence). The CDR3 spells CASSSLAVTQETQYF. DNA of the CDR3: TGTGCCAGCAGTTCACTAGCGGTGACCCAAGAGACCCAGTACTTC.

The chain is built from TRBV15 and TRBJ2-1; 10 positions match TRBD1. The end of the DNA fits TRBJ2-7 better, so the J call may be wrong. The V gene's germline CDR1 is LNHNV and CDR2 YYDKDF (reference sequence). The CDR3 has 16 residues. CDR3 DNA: TGTGCCACCAGCAATGGGGGACAGGGGACCTACAATGAGCAGTACTTC. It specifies CATSNGGQGTYNEQYF.

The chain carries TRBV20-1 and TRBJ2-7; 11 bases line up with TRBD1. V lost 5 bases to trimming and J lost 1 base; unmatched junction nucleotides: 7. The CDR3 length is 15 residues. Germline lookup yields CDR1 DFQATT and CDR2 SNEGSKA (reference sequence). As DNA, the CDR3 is TGCAGTGCTTGTCCTTGGGACAGGGGGTCCTACGAGCAGTACTTC. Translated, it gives CSACPWDRGSYEQYF.

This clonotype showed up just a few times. The CDR3 is CASSYSMAGENEQFF. As DNA, the CDR3 is TGTGCCAGCAGTTACTCGATGGCGGGGGAGAATGAGCAGTTCTTC. The rearrangement links TRBV6-5 to TRBJ2-1, with 7 bases aligning to TRBD2. J was trimmed by 7 bases and V by 0 bases; bases with no gene match: 6. In germline, CDR1 is MNHEY, CDR2 SVGAGI. The CDR3 is 15 amino acids.